Listed below are T cell receptor beta chains from one sample, sequenced in a study of T-cell reconstitution after alpha-beta-depleted transplantation in children. TCRdb ran MiXCR on the PCR reads and lists one entry per CDR3 protein. This sample has about 610,000 distinct CDR3 sequences; more than 9% occur once, and the top ten carry about 4.3%. The sample in question was PBMCs from the stem cell graft donor, obtained from the stem cell graft. The receptors derive from a human donor who donated a stem cell graft to a child with acute myeloid leukemia. Both conserved end residues are part of each CDR3. D genes are given only for firm matches. Clone size appears in some rows only: once, few, many, or a class for an expanded clone.

D gene	V gene	clone size	J gene	CDR3 protein	CDR3 DNA
-	TRBV20-1	few	TRBJ2-7	CSALWGGIYEQYF	TGCAGTGCCCTGTGGGGAGGAATTTACGAGCAGTACTTC
-	TRBV3-1	-	TRBJ2-3	CASSQASAARTDTQYF	TGTGCCAGCAGCCAAGCCAGCGCGGCCCGCACAGATACGCAGTATTTT
-	TRBV20-1	many	TRBJ2-2	CSARDRKNTGELFF	TGCAGTGCTAGAGATCGTAAGAACACCGGGGAGCTGTTTTTT
TRBD2	TRBV7-2	many	TRBJ2-7	CASSLGLAGSEQYF	TGTGCCAGCAGCTTAGGACTAGCGGGTTCCGAGCAGTACTTC
-	TRBV27	many	TRBJ1-2	CASSSGLQAPYGYTF	TGTGCCAGCAGCTCAGGGTTACAGGCCCCCTATGGCTACACCTTC
-	TRBV3-1	few	TRBJ2-5	CASSQGKGVGATETQYF	TGTGCCAGCAGCCAAGGAAAGGGGGTAGGGGCGACGGAGACCCAGTACTTC
TRBD2	TRBV20-1	many	TRBJ2-2	CSARDWGTSGNTGELFF	TGCAGTGCTAGAGATTGGGGGACTAGCGGGAACACCGGGGAGCTGTTTTTT
-	TRBV7-9	-	TRBJ1-2	CASSAAPPNYGYTF	TGTGCCAGCAGCGCGGCGCCCCCTAATTATGGCTACACCTTC
TRBD1	TRBV7-2	many	TRBJ2-1	CASSSGGTGAYNEQFF	TGTGCCAGCAGCTCGGGGGGGACAGGGGCTTACAATGAGCAGTTCTTC
-	TRBV3-1	few	TRBJ2-1	CASSQPGPGSEQFF	TGTGCCAGCAGCCAACCGGGCCCGGGGAGTGAGCAGTTCTTC
-	TRBV15	many	TRBJ2-1	CATSRDQVNEQFF	TGTGCCACCAGCAGAGATCAAGTCAATGAGCAGTTCTTC
-	TRBV5-1	few	TRBJ2-4	CASSLAARWEDIQYF	TGCGCCAGCAGCTTGGCCGCCCGCTGGGAGGACATTCAGTACTTC
TRBD2	TRBV29-1	-	TRBJ2-7	CSGRPGLAGGTYEQYF	TGCAGCGGCCGCCCGGGACTAGCGGGAGGAACATACGAGCAGTACTTC
-	TRBV5-1	few	TRBJ1-6	CASSLDRDIGSPLHF	TGCGCCAGCAGCTTGGACAGGGACATCGGTTCACCCCTCCACTTT
-	TRBV9	-	TRBJ2-7	CASSIGTPTSYEQYF	TGTGCCAGCAGCATTGGGACACCCACGTCCTACGAGCAGTACTTC
-	TRBV7-8	-	TRBJ2-7	CASSLVGRGGGEQYF	TGTGCCAGCAGCTTAGTTGGCAGGGGAGGGGGCGAGCAGTACTTC
-	TRBV6-2/TRBV6-3	-	TRBJ2-2	CAGSYGTGELFF	TGTGCCGGCAGTTATGGGACCGGGGAGCTGTTTTTT
TRBD1	TRBV6-5	few	TRBJ1-2	CASWTGGLGYTF	TGTGCCAGCTGGACAGGGGGGTTAGGCTACACCTTC
TRBD1	TRBV20-1	-	TRBJ2-2	CSAGQGAQTGELFF	TGCAGTGCGGGACAGGGGGCGCAGACCGGGGAGCTGTTTTTT
-	TRBV29-1	many	TRBJ2-7	CSVEGTPPSSYEQYF	TGCAGCGTTGAAGGGACTCCACCGAGCTCCTACGAGCAGTACTTC